This is a list of T cell receptor beta chains from one sample in a study of blood T cell repertoires in COVID-19. Repertoires were generated with immunoSEQ multiplex PCR, while TCRdb's copy carries only in-frame clones and drops some. The profile shows over 85,000 clones, roughly 91% of them singletons. The specimen was peripheral blood. The receptor set was obtained from a woman aged 80 or over with acute or convalescent COVID-19. Both conserved end residues are part of each CDR3. D genes are given only for firm matches.

>-|TRBJ2-2|TRBV12-3/TRBV12-4
CASRTGNTGELFF
>-|TRBJ1-4|TRBV29-1
CSVETDSEKLFF
>-|TRBJ1-2|TRBV29-1
CSVGSGNYGYTF
>TRBD2|TRBJ2-5|TRBV27
CASSPRTSGRGSQETQYF
>-|TRBJ2-7|TRBV4-2
CASSQEGGGFAYEQYF
>TRBD2|TRBJ2-7|TRBV10-3
CAISEPLREVYEQYF
>-|TRBJ2-7|TRBV7-2
CASSLFQGYEQYF
>TRBD2|TRBJ2-1|TRBV11-2
CASSPSGTSYNEQFF
>-|TRBJ1-5|TRBV10-3
CASQVENQPQHF
>-|TRBJ2-2|TRBV18
CASSPRQAGELFF
>TRBD2|TRBJ2-2|TRBV18
CASSPGLAGNTGELFF
>-|TRBJ2-4|TRBV12-5
CASGLATSDGGGITKNIQYF
>-|TRBJ1-6|TRBV6-5
CASSYGGEDNSPLHF
>-|TRBJ2-1|TRBV11-2
CASSLGRYNEQFF
>TRBD2|TRBJ2-3|TRBV7-3
CASSFQAGGLDTQYF
>-|TRBJ1-1|TRBV5-1
CASSWEGTEAFF
>TRBD1|TRBJ1-2|TRBV7-2
CASSSNRGGNYGYTF
>-|TRBJ1-5|TRBV19
CASKRGGYGNQPQHF
>TRBD2|TRBJ2-1|TRBV30
CAWIPFPRTSGGWGEQFF
>TRBD2|TRBJ2-3|TRBV9
CASSSRERETDTQYF
>TRBD1|TRBJ1-1|TRBV18
CASSPPAPRGRAFF
>TRBD2|TRBJ2-3|TRBV14
CASSLSGGAVDTQYF
>-|TRBJ2-5|TRBV6-6
CASTTGDQETQYF
>TRBD2|TRBJ2-3|TRBV5-1
CASSSLSSGGSDTQYF
>TRBD1|TRBJ2-5|TRBV7-2
CASSFGTGRETQYF
>-|TRBJ1-1|TRBV19
CASTINRALNTEAFF
>-|TRBJ2-3|TRBV5-1
CASSLGAGLMDTQYF
>-|TRBJ1-1|TRBV19
CASTPESQGGNTEAFF
>TRBD1|TRBJ1-2|TRBV7-3
CASSGRQGRYTF
>-|TRBJ1-2|TRBV3-1/TRBV3-2
CASSHDLGAGYTF
>-|TRBJ1-3|TRBV11-2
CASSPYRDPGNTIYF
>-|TRBJ1-6|TRBV6-6
CASDTPSSYNSPLHF
>-|TRBJ2-5|TRBV5-1
CASSLGQVLETQYF
>TRBD2|TRBJ2-7|TRBV7-3
CASSLTKSSGRYEQYF
>-|TRBJ2-1|TRBV5-1
CASSLVAGSSYNEQFF
>-|TRBJ1-2|TRBV6-6
CASRQNLDSYGYTF
>TRBD1|TRBJ2-7|TRBV6-6
CAARDRGYEQYF
>-|TRBJ1-2|TRBV2
CASSAGSEGYTF
>-|TRBJ1-1|TRBV30
CAWSAGATEEAFF
>TRBD1|TRBJ2-1|TRBV5-8
CASSSGQGNYNEQFF
>TRBD2|TRBJ2-1|TRBV5-1
CASSSLGAGVRNEQFF
>TRBD1|TRBJ1-2|TRBV12-3/TRBV12-4
CASTRTGDYGYTF
>TRBD2|TRBJ2-1|TRBV9
CASSVKGGENEQFF
>TRBD1|TRBJ1-1|TRBV29-1
CSVNRGKHTEAFF
>-|TRBJ2-1|TRBV27
CASSSRSEDEQFF
>-|TRBJ1-2|TRBV25-1
CASSDPNDRIITF
>TRBD1|TRBJ1-2|TRBV4-2
CASSHLTSDRGDSSGYTF
>-|TRBJ1-2|TRBV7-3
CASSATNNYGYTF
>-|TRBJ1-4|TRBV5-6
CASSSRGAGEKLFF
>TRBD1|TRBJ1-6|TRBV27
CASSWTGGGNSPLHF
>-|TRBJ1-2|TRBV30
CAWRGATDYGYTF
>-|TRBJ1-1|TRBV9
CASSQTANTEAFF
>TRBD2|TRBJ2-3|TRBV7-9
CASSSGLAGAPGIDTQYF
>-|TRBJ1-3|TRBV5-1
CASSLGQASSGNTIYF